Included here is one T cell receptor (beta chain) sequence, with context. The data belong to a study of cytomegalovirus exposure and HLA in healthy donors. Germline CDR1 MNHNY, CDR2 SVGAGI (reference sequence). The CDR3 spans 15 residues. V lost 7 bases and J 3 bases, leaving 19 bases between the germline ends. The PCR was carried out with 60 Vbeta primers and 13 Jbeta primers. Using immunoSEQ multiplex PCR, the repertoire was profiled, and TCRdb retains in-frame clones only, with some absent. The sample includes some 95,000 clones, approximately 71% seen only once; the top ten take about a sixth. The V and J genes are TRBV6-6 and TRBJ2-7, with a weak D call TRBD2 (5 bases). This sequence originates from a woman aged 18-29 years in good health and CMV-seropositive. Sequenced sample: PBMCs. The CDR3 loop reads CASTREGRSIYEQYF. In DNA, the CDR3 is TGTGCCAGCACCCGAGAGGGAAGGTCCATCTACGAGCAGTACTTC.